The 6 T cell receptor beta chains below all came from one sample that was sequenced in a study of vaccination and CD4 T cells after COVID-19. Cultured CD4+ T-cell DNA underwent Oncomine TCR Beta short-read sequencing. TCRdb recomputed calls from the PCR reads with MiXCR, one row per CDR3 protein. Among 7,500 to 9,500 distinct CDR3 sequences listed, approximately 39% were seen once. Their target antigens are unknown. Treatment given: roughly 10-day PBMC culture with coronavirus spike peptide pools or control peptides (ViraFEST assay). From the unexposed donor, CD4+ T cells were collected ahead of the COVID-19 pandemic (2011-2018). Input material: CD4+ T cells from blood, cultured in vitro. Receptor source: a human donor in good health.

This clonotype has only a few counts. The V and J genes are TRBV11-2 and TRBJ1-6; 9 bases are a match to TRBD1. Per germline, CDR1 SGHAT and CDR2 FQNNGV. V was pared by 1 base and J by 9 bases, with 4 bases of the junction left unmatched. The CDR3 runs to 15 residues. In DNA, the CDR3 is TGTGCCAGCAGCTTAGGATGGGACAGGGCTTCACCCCTCCACTTT. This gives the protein CASSLGWDRASPLHF. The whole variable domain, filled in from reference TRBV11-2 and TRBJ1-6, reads EAGVAQSPRYKIIEKRQSVAFWCNPISGHATLYWYQQILGQGPKLLIQFQNNGVVDDSQLPKDRFSAERLKGVDSTLKIQPAKLEDSAVYLCASSLGWDRASPLHFGNGTRLTVT.

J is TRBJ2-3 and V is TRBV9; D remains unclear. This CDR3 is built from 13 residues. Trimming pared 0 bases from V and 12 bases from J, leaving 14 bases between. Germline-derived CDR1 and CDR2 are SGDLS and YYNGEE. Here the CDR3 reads CASSVAPAEPQYF. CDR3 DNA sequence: TGTGCCAGCAGCGTAGCTCCGGCAGAACCCCAGTATTTT. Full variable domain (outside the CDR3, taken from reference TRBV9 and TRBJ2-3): DSGVTQTPKHLITATGQRVTLRCSPRSGDLSVYWYQQSLDQGLQFLIQYYNGEERAKGNILERFSAQQFPDLHSELNLSSLELGDSALYFCASSVAPAEPQYFGPGTRLTVL.

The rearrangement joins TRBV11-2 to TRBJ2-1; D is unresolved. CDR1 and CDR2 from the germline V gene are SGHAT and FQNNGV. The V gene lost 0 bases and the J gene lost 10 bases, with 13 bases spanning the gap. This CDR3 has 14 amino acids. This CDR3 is CASSLDLVLLEQFF. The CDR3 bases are TGTGCCAGCAGCTTAGACCTTGTCCTCCTCGAGCAGTTCTTC.

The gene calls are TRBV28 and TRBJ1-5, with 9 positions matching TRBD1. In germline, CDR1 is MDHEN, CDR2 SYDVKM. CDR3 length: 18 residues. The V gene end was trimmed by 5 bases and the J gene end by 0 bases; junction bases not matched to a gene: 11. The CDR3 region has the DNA TGTGCCAGCAGTGCCACAGGGGGCGGCTTCTATAGCAATCAGCCCCAGCATTTT. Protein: CASSATGGGFYSNQPQHF.

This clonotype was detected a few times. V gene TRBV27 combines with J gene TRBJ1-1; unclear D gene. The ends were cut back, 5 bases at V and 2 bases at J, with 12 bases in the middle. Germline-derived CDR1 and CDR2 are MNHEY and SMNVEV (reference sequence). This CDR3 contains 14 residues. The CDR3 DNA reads TGTGCCAGCAGTAGGAACGACTATAACACTGAAGCTTTCTTT. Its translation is CASSRNDYNTEAFF.

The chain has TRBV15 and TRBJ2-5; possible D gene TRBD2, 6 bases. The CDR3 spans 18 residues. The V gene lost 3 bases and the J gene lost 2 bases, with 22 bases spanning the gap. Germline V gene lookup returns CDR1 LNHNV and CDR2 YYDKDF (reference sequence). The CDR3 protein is CATSRGSRVGRGQETQYF. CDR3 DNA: TGTGCCACCAGCAGGGGTTCTCGCGTCGGGAGAGGGCAAGAGACCCAGTACTTC.